Below are 8 T cell receptor beta chains sequenced from a single sample in a study of T cells in Graves' hyperthyroidism and ophthalmopathy. Amplified TCR beta CDR3 regions came from RNA transcripts. Initially, a first-round RT-PCR of the TCR CDR3 employed the HTBI primer set. TCRdb itself ran the multiplex PCR reads through MiXCR, one entry per CDR3 protein. The sample shows some 560,000 distinct CDR3 sequences, around 16% of them seen only once. The specimen was blood. The receptors here all came from a woman in her 30s with Graves' hyperthyroidism.

The V call is TRBV6-1, the J call TRBJ1-6; D is uncertain. CDR3 size: 19 residues. Trimming took 5 bases from V and 3 from J, leaving 23 bases between them. Germline-derived CDR1 and CDR2 are MNHNS and SASEGT. The CDR3 sequence is CASSPNPRLNAGYNSPLHF. CDR3 coding DNA: TGTGCCAGCAGTCCCAACCCTCGCCTGAACGCAGGCTATAATTCACCCCTCCACTTT.

This clonotype was counted at least ten times. This chain connects TRBV27 to TRBJ2-3; D is unresolved. This CDR3 is 12 amino acids long. CDR1 and CDR2 from the germline V gene are MNHEY and SMNVEV (reference sequence). The germline V and J ends were trimmed by 4 bases and 6 bases, with 8 bases remaining between them. CDR3 DNA sequence: TGTGCCAGCAGTTCAGCACCGGATACGCAGTATTTT. Translation: CASSSAPDTQYF.

V gene TRBV30 combines with J gene TRBJ1-5, with 7 nucleotides matching TRBD1. The CDR3 runs 13 residues. Unmatched junction bases numbered 3, after V lost 5 bases and J lost 2 bases. The V gene's germline CDR1 is GTSNPN and CDR2 SVGIG (reference sequence). CDR3 bases: TGTGCCTGGGCTGACAGGGGCAATCAGCCCCAGCATTTT. It codes for CAWADRGNQPQHF.

This clonotype was seen a handful of times. The V and J genes are TRBV7-9 and TRBJ2-2, with 10 bases lining up with TRBD2. In germline, CDR1 is SEHNR, CDR2 FQNEAQ (reference sequence). The V segment lost 3 bases and the J segment 7 bases; nucleotides outside the gene matches: 8. The length of the CDR3 is 16 residues. In nucleotides, the CDR3 is TGTGCCAGCAGCTTTGCAAGACTAGCGGGTTACGGGGAGCTGTTTTTT. Protein product: CASSFARLAGYGELFF.

In this sample, this clonotype turned up many times. The V call is TRBV11-2, the J call TRBJ2-2, with D maybe TRBD1 (5 bases). This CDR3 is built from 15 residues. V was trimmed by 1 base and J by 1 base, leaving 7 bases between them. Germline CDR1 and CDR2: SGHAT and FQNNGV. The CDR3 loop is CASSLVGLNTGELFF. CDR3 coding DNA: TGTGCCAGCAGCTTAGTGGGGCTGAACACCGGGGAGCTGTTTTTT.

The sample holds many counts of this clonotype. The CDR3 DNA follows: TGCGCCAGCAGCCGGGACAGGATGAACACTGAAGCTTTCTTT. Encoded protein: CASSRDRMNTEAFF. The chain employs TRBV10-2 and TRBJ1-1; 8 bases are a match to TRBD1. Per germline, CDR1 WSHSY and CDR2 SAAADI. The CDR3 consists of 14 residues. The V and J ends lost 6 bases and 0 bases, in that order; junction bases with no gene match: 3.

This clonotype was counted many times. A much larger clone sits a single nucleotide away, making a read error possible. The chain uses TRBV2 and TRBJ2-1, with D unresolved. CDR1 and CDR2 (germline): SNHLY, FYNNEI. This CDR3 spans 10 amino acids. V lost 3 bases, J lost 6 bases, and 0 bases lay in between. CDR3 protein: CASSDNEQFF. The CDR3 nucleotides read TGTGCCAGCAGTGACAATGAGCAGTTCTTC. Complete variable domain (other parts from reference TRBV2 and TRBJ2-1): EPEVTQTPSHQVTQMGQEVILRCVPISNHLYFYWYRQILGQKVEFLVSFYNNEISEKSEIFDDQFSVERPDGSNFTLKIRSTKLEDSAMYFCASSDNEQFFGPGTRLTVL.

This clonotype was detected ten times or more. The chain couples TRBV10-3 to TRBJ2-7, with D hard to call. The CDR3 is 16 residues long. Germline assignment: CDR1 ENHRY and CDR2 SYGVKD. The V gene lost 1 base and the J gene lost 1 base, with 14 bases spanning the gap. The CDR3 reads CAISELRLTDSYEQYF. CDR3 DNA sequence: TGTGCCATCAGTGAGTTGCGCCTGACTGATTCCTACGAGCAGTACTTC.